This T cell receptor (beta chain) came from a study of radiation and T cells in renal cell carcinoma. Findings and caveats of the study: Without pretreatment biopsies, baseline tumor clonotype presence was undetermined. Top tumor clonotypes rose in blood 2 weeks post-radiation, then contracted.

Regarding this clone: Its antigen remains unknown.

The time point: baseline pretreatment blood. The treatment: 15 Gy SBRT to primary tumor, nephrectomy 4 weeks later. Serial blood draws occurred at baseline and 2 and 4 weeks post-SBRT. This renal cell carcinoma was of the clear cell type. Repertoires were generated with immunoSEQ multiplex PCR, while TCRdb's copy carries only in-frame clones and drops some. The sample has about 95,000 clones, approximately 86% seen once; the top ten hold roughly 8%. The CDR3 spans 14 residues. The V and J ends lost 4 bases and 7 bases, in that order; junction bases with no gene match: 13. The germline V gene has CDR1 SQVTM and CDR2 ANQGSEA.

V usage is TRBV29-1 and J usage is TRBJ2-7, with 7 positions matching TRBD1. The source of this sequence is a man over 45 with renal cell carcinoma. The source material was blood, sampled from a patient whose treatment included radiotherapy and nephrectomy. In nucleotides, the CDR3 is TGCAGCGTTGGGGACAGTCCCTCGACGGGGGAGCAGTACTTC. It specifies CSVGDSPSTGEQYF.